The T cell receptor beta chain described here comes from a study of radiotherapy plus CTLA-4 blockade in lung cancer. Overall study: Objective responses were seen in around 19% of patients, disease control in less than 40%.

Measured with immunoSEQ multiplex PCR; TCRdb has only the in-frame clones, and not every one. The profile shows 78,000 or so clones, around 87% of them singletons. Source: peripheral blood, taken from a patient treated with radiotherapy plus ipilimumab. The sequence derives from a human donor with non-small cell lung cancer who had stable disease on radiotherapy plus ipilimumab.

CDR3 nucleotides: TGCGCCAGCAGTGCTTCCGGGGATGAGCAGTTCTTC. Its protein is CASSASGDEQFF. The V and J genes are TRBV10-2 and TRBJ2-1; D is possibly TRBD2 (5 bases). The CDR3 loop spans 12 amino acids. V was shortened by 4 bases and J by 8 bases, with 9 bases between the two germline ends. Germline CDR1 reads WSHSY; CDR2 reads SAAADI.